This T cell receptor (beta chain) comes out of a study of blood T cell repertoires in COVID-19 (dated by TCRdb to the early 2020s). A note on the overall study: Samples covering the acute and convalescent phases of COVID-19 were provided by collaborators in the United States, Italy and Spain. The prospective study material was composed of cDNA or gDNA derived from T cells, B-cell-depleted T cells, or PBMCs. The dataset comprised deeply sampled blood TCRbeta repertoires from subjects exposed to, actively infected with, or recovered from COVID-19. The repertoires were released in a freely available public database intended as a resource for research on the immune response to SARS-CoV-2. Samples came from the ongoing ImmuneRACE study (first 160 participants) plus 1,254 subjects from 6 global collaborators. The sample metadata nearly always contained a de-identified subject ID, COVID-19 status, age in years and sex. Where available, HLA class I and class II types were taken from metadata supplied by the sample provider and were not determined by assay-based typing. The investigation overall reported the following: How much clinical and demographic metadata was included differed by source and by participant, and the metadata was provided uncurated.

TCRbeta CDR3 regions were amplified from genomic DNA using the immunoSEQ Assay, a bias-controlled multiplex PCR. In the source study's methods: The number of nucleated cells in each sample was estimated from the amplification of reference gene primers within the assay. To quantify the absolute abundance of each unique TCRbeta CDR3 rearrangement, sequence reads were collapsed and filtered. For each sample, productive Simpson clonality was calculated as the square root of Simpson's diversity index over productive rearrangements. Entries here come from immuneACCESS through TCRdb and include only in-frame sequences with V and J called. Some clones fail to appear in such tables; in the studies checked, an unresolved V gene covers under half of the shortfall, and the cause of the remainder is unknown. D and trimming were read from the DNA, whereas the V and J calls and clone size are those reported in that table. Recorded for this sample are 210,000 or so clones; over 75% of them occurred a single time. The top ten hold approximately 4.8% of the sample.

The CDR3 holds 14 amino acids from the cysteine to the phenylalanine. Of all the DNA, just the CDR3 is kept, 42 bases in frame from base 1. The germline V gene gives CDR1 as SGHRS and CDR2 as YFSETQ. Trimming removed 2 bases from V and 6 bases from J; the gene matches leave 5 bases unexplained. This clone was observed a single time. What antigen it recognizes has not been identified. No much larger clone exists at a distance of one base, and base qualities are not known. Each collaborating institution followed its own protocols to collect whole blood in K2EDTA tubes. For TCRbeta analysis, collaborators shipped samples as frozen whole blood, isolated PBMCs, or DNA extracted from either of those sample types.

Specimen: peripheral blood. The receptor was isolated from a man aged 45 to 65 with acute or convalescent COVID-19. Recombination connected TRBV5-1 to TRBJ2-7; 10 nucleotides in the junction match TRBD1. This receptor carries the CDR3 CASSLGQGGTEQYF. The DNA sequence is given as TGCGCCAGCAGCTTAGGACAGGGGGGAACCGAGCAGTACTTC.